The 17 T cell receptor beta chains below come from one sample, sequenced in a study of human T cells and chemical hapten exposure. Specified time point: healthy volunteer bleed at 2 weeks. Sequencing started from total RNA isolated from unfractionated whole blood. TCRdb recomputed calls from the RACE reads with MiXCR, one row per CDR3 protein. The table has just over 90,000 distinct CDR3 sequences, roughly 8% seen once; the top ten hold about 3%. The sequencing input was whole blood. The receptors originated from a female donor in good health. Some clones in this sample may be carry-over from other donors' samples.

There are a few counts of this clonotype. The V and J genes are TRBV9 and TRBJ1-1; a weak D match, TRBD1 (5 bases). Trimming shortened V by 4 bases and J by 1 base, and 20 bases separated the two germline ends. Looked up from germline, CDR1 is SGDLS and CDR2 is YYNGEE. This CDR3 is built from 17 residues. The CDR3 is CASSRNRRGSTNTEAFF. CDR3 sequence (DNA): TGTGCCAGCAGCCGAAACCGGAGGGGCTCTACGAACACTGAAGCTTTCTTT.

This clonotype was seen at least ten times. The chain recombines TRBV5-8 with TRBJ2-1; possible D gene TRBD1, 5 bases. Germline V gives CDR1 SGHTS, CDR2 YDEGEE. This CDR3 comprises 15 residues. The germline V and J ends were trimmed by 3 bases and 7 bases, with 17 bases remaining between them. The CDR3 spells CASSSRTLKLNEQFF. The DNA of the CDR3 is TGTGCCAGCAGCTCTAGGACATTAAAACTGAATGAGCAGTTCTTC.

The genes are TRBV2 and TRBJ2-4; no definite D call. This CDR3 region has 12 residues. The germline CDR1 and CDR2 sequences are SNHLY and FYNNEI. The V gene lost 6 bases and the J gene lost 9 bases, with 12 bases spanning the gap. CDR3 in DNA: TGTGCCAGCAGAGAAACCATCGGCATTCAGTACTTC. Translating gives CASRETIGIQYF.

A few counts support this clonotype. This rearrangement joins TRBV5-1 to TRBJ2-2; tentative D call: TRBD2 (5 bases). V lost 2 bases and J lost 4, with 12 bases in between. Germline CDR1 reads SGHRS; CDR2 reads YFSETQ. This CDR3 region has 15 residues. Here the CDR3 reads CASSLPVGSTGELFF. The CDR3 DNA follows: TGCGCCAGCAGCTTACCAGTAGGGAGCACCGGGGAGCTGTTTTTT. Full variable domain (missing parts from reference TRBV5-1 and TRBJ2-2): KAGVTQTPRYLIKTRGQQVTLSCSPISGHRSVSWYQQTPGQGLQFLFEYFSETQRNKGNFPGRFSGRQFSNSRSEMNVSTLELGDSALYLCASSLPVGSTGELFFGEGSRLTVL.

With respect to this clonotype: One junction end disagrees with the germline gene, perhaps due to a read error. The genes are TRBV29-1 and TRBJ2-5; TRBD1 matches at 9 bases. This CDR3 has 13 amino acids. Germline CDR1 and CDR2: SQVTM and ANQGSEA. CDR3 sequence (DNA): TGCGGCGTTGACGGACAGGGGCGAGAGACCCAGTACTTC. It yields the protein CGVDGQGRETQYF.

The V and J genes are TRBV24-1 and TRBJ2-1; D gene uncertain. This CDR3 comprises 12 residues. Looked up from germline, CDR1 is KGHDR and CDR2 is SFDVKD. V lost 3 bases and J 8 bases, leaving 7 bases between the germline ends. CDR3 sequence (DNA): TGTGCCACCAGTGATATAGTGCATGAGCAGTTCTTC. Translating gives CATSDIVHEQFF.

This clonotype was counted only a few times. The CDR3 DNA reads TGCAGTGCTAGACAGAAGACTGAAGCTTTCTTT. It translates to CSARQKTEAFF. The chain couples TRBV20-1 to TRBJ1-1; D not resolved. V was cut by 2 bases and J by 5 bases, with 6 bases left in between. The CDR3 contains 11 residues. Germline CDR1 and CDR2: DFQATT and SNEGSKA (reference sequence).

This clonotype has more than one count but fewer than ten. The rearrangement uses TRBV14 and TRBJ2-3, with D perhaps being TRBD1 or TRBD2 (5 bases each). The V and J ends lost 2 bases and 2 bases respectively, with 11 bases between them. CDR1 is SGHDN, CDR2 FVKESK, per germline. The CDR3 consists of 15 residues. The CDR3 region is CASSQKGPNTDTQYF. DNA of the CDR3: TGTGCCAGCAGCCAAAAGGGACCAAACACAGATACGCAGTATTTT. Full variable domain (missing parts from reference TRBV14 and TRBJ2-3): EAGVTQFPSHSVIEKGQTVTLRCDPISGHDNLYWYRRVMGKEIKFLLHFVKESKQDESGMPNNRFLAERTGGTYSTLKVQPAELEDSGVYFCASSQKGPNTDTQYFGPGTRLTVL.

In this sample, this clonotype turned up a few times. The CDR3 sequence: CASSLAGREVEQYF. CDR3 in DNA: TGTGCCAGCAGTTTAGCCGGGAGGGAGGTCGAGCAGTACTTC. J is TRBJ2-7 and V is TRBV28; 8 nucleotides line up with TRBD2. V shed 2 bases and J 6 bases; nucleotides not matched to a gene: 6. The CDR3 spans 14 residues. Germline CDR1 MDHEN, CDR2 SYDVKM.

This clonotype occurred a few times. CDR3 sequence reads: CASLQLGTEAFF. The CDR3 DNA reads TGTGCCAGCCTCCAGCTCGGCACTGAAGCTTTCTTT. J is TRBJ1-1 and V is TRBV28; D uncertain. The V and J ends lost 8 bases and 4 bases respectively, with 11 bases between them. The germline CDR1 and CDR2 sequences are MDHEN and SYDVKM. The CDR3 has 12 residues.

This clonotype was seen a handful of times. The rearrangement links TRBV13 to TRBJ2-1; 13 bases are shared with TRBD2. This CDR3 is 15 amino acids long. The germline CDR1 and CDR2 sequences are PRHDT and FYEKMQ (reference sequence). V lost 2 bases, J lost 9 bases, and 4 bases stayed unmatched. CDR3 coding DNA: TGTGCCAGCAGCTTACTACTAGCGGGAGGGGTTGAGCAGTTCTTC. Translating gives CASSLLLAGGVEQFF.

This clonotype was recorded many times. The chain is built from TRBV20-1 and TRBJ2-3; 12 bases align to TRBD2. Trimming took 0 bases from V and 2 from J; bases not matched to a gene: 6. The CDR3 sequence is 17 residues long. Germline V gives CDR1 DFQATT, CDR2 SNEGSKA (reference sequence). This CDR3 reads CSARDPTSGSITDTQYF. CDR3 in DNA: TGCAGTGCTAGAGATCCGACTAGCGGGAGCATCACAGATACGCAGTATTTT.

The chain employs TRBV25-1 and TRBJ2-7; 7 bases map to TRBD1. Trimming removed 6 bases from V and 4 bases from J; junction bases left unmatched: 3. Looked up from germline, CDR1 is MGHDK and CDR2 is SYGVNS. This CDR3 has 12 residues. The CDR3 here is CASSDRVYEQYF. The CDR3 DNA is TGTGCCAGCAGCGACAGGGTGTACGAGCAGTACTTC.

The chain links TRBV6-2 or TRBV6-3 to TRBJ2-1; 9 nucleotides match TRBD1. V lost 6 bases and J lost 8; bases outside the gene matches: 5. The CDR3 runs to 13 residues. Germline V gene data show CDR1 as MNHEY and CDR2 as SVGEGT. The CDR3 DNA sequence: TGTGCCAGCAGGGACAGGGGTCTCGATGAGCAGTTCTTC. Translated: CASRDRGLDEQFF.

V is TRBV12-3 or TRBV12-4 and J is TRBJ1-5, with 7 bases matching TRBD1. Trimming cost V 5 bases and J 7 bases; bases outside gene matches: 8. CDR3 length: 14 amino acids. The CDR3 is CASSLTGVGQPQHF. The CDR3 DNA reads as TGTGCCAGCAGTCTCACAGGGGTCGGCCAGCCCCAGCATTTT.

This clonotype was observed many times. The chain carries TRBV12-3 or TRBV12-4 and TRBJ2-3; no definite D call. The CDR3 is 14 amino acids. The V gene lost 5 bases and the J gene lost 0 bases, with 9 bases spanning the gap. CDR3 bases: TGTGCCAGCAGTCCTCTCCGGAGCACAGATACGCAGTATTTT. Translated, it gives CASSPLRSTDTQYF.

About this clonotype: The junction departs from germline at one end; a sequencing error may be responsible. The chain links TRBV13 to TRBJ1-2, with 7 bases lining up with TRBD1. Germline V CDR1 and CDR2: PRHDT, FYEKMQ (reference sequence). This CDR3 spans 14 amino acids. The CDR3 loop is CASSLGGASYGYTF. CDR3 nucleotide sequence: TGTGCCAGCAGCCTAGGGGGCGCGAGCTATGGCTACACCTTC.